This TCR beta chain was sequenced in a study of shared clonotypes between healthy human individuals. Findings and caveats of the study: Blood alone was sampled, and tissue repertoires likely differ. Shared across a few donors were roughly 5.3% of the naive CD4 clonotypes. The four-donor shared clonotypes exceeded non-shared clonotypes in generation probability, with non-shared ones scoring lower.

V gave up 5 bases and J gave up 2 bases; unmatched junction bases: 3. This CDR3 is built from 15 residues. The germline CDR1 and CDR2 sequences are SGHTA and FQGNSA. The authors distributed each subset's genomic DNA evenly over several immunoSEQ plates. TCRdb's copy holds only in-frame clones and misses some; the assay was immunoSEQ multiplex PCR. The sample carries about 1 million clones, approximately 76% recorded once. This clone was detected a few times. Its antigen is unknown. The sequence was collected from a man younger than 35 in good health. This rearrangement joins TRBV7-2 to TRBJ2-6, with 7 bases fitting TRBD1. The sample comprised memory CD4+ T cells sorted from blood. Subset described: CD45RA-negative fraction. The CDR3 DNA reads TGTGCCAGCAGCCCAGACAGGGCTGGGGCCAACGTCCTGACTTTC. Protein: CASSPDRAGANVLTF.